This TCR beta chain was identified during a study of graft-versus-host responses after intestinal transplantation (dated by TCRdb to about 2021). About the investigation overall: The transplants that recipients got were multivisceral, liver-intestinal, or isolated intestinal. Donor T cell macrochimerism was defined as a peak of at least 4% donor T cells among recipient peripheral blood mononuclear cells. Instead of going to the commercial service, samples from a few later patients were sequenced in-house on an Illumina MiSeq and processed with MiXCR. The cohort enrolled about two dozen intestinal transplant recipients, one of whom was a retransplant, and 3 patients without pretransplant specimens were excluded. Graft-versus-host and host-versus-graft alloreactive T cell clones were tracked in the graft, circulation and bone marrow after intestinal transplantation using bulk TCR-beta CDR3 sequencing. Every recipient was given anti-thymocyte globulin induction, followed by 3 to 4 years of maintenance tacrolimus and steroids. Alloreactive clones were identified by sequencing pre-transplant mixed lymphocyte reaction products and comparing these products with unstimulated pre-transplant donor and recipient T cells.

The investigation overall reported the following: Early after transplant, declines in HvG clones were associated with peak levels of circulating GvH clones. The conclusions were limited by the relatively low number and heterogeneity of the intestinal transplant patients. In the allografts of patients with donor T cell macrochimerism, GvH to HvG T cell clonal ratios were high. GvH clones were detected in recipient bone marrow, and some of these GvH clones were observed earlier in ileal mucosa or blood, consistent with an intestinal mucosal origin.

As to this clone: Its binding antigen is unknown. Per-base qualities were not stored, and no clone one base away is much larger.

In the first month after transplant, blood samples were collected up to 4 times, and after that at least monthly when available. The library was prepared using the immunoSEQ multiplex PCR assay. Adaptive Biotechnologies carried out high-throughput TCR-beta CDR3 sequencing of genomic DNA for most patients. The original pipeline was this. TCR sequencing data for 18 patients were retrieved from Adaptive's ImmunoSEQ software; three other patients were processed with MiXCR and VDJtools. CDR3 nucleotide sequences shared between donor and recipient were removed because their origin could not be assigned. To be classed as alloreactive, a clone needed at least 2-fold expansion over unstimulated cells and a minimum CFSE-low frequency of 0.002% (template counts) or 0.001% (read counts). Clones were considered mappable if detected in sequenced pre-transplant spleen, lymph node, or MLR CFSE-low populations of the donor or recipient. Cumulative frequency of alloreactive clones was calculated as a percentage of all sequences weighted by copy number. TCRdb limited this immuneACCESS table to in-frame rearrangements with V and J called. A share of clones is missing; checked studies link under half to unresolved V genes, and the rest is unexplained. V, J and clone size are those of that table, while D and trimming were read from the DNA. The sample data list about 77,000 clones, and 92% of these were observed just once. 0.69% of the sample comes from the top ten.

The CDR3 covers 13 residues, taking in both the cysteine and the phenylalanine. The only DNA kept is the CDR3, 39 bases in frame from the first base. CDR1 SQVTM and CDR2 ANQGSEA were looked up in the germline V gene. Trimming at the junction amounts to 4 bases on V and 3 bases on J, and the germline ends lie 12 bases apart. The receptor was isolated from a human patient who received an intestinal transplant, so some T cells may come from the graft donor. The chain is made from TRBV29-1 and TRBJ2-5; TRBD1 is perhaps the D gene, given 6 matching bases. The sequencing used PBMCs, collected 98 days after intestinal transplantation. The CDR3 has the sequence CSVVFPGEETQYF. The base sequence is TGCAGCGTTGTGTTTCCAGGGGAAGAGACCCAGTACTTC.